The 23 T cell receptor beta chains below all came from one sample that was sequenced in a study of blood T cell repertoires in COVID-19. Clones were read by immunoSEQ multiplex PCR, and TCRdb kept only the in-frame ones, dropping some. This table has 250,000 to 300,000 clones, more than 65% appearing once. The sequencing sample was made of peripheral blood. These receptors were obtained from a woman aged 18-29 years with acute or convalescent COVID-19.

The table lists this clone with a few counts. V gene TRBV14 combines with J gene TRBJ2-2, with D possibly being TRBD1 (5 bases). The CDR3 spans 16 residues. Trimming pared 7 bases from V and 7 bases from J, leaving 22 bases between. In germline, CDR1 is SGHDN, CDR2 FVKESK. The CDR3 region is CASIQPRVRFGGELFF. The CDR3 bases are TGTGCCAGCATCCAGCCCAGGGTACGATTCGGCGGGGAGCTGTTTTTT.

The rearrangement uses TRBV5-6 and TRBJ2-4; 8 nucleotides align to TRBD2. V lost 2 bases and J lost 7; bases outside the gene matches: 5. The CDR3 runs 14 residues. The germline CDR1 and CDR2 sequences are SGHDT and YYEEEE. Here the CDR3 DNA reads TGTGCCAGCAGCTTAATAGCGGGAAGCAACATTCAGTACTTC. This gives the protein CASSLIAGSNIQYF.

This clone was seen many times. For the CDR3, the DNA is TGCAGCGCCCAGGGACAGGTTAATGAAAAACTGTTTTTT. Encoded protein: CSAQGQVNEKLFF. The rearrangement links TRBV29-1 to TRBJ1-4; 8 bases fit TRBD1. This CDR3 spans 13 amino acids. CDR1 and CDR2 from the germline V gene are SQVTM and ANQGSEA. Trimming at V came to 7 bases and at J to 4 bases, leaving 5 bases not matched to a gene.

This chain links TRBV5-1 with TRBJ2-1, with 13 bases fitting TRBD2. This CDR3 region has 17 residues. The V segment lost 0 bases and the J segment 6 bases; nucleotides outside the gene matches: 6. Looked up from germline, CDR1 is SGHRS and CDR2 is YFSETQ. CDR3 loop: CASSLGIGLAGANEQFF. The DNA of the CDR3 is TGCGCCAGCAGCTTGGGGATCGGACTAGCGGGGGCCAATGAGCAGTTCTTC.

This rearrangement joins TRBV9 to TRBJ2-7, with 8 bases fitting TRBD2. V shed 2 bases, J shed 5 bases, and the junction held 12 bases outside the gene matches. Germline CDR1 is SGDLS and CDR2 is YYNGEE. This CDR3 is 16 amino acids long. As DNA, the CDR3 is TGTGCCAGCAGCGTGACGAGCGGGAGATTAGGTGACGAGCAGTACTTC. This sequence encodes CASSVTSGRLGDEQYF.

The chain links TRBV2 to TRBJ1-5; 7 bases agree with TRBD1. The CDR3 is made up of 14 amino acids. J lost 6 bases, V lost 6 bases, and 8 bases had no gene match. Germline V lookup: CDR1 SNHLY, CDR2 FYNNEI. DNA of the CDR3: TGTGCCAGCAGAGGGGACAGCCTAATTCAGCCCCAGCATTTT. Encoded protein: CASRGDSLIQPQHF.

CDR3 DNA: TGTGCCAGCAGTTTGGGCAGTAATGAAAAACTGTTTTTT. Translation: CASSLGSNEKLFF. The chain uses TRBV28 and TRBJ1-4; no clear D gene. The V end was cut by 3 bases, the J end by 4 bases, with 6 bases between. Germline lookup yields CDR1 MDHEN and CDR2 SYDVKM. The CDR3 runs to 13 residues.

This clone was recorded a few times. The rearrangement joins TRBV27 to TRBJ1-1; D might be TRBD1 (5 bases). CDR1 is MNHEY and CDR2 is SMNVEV in the germline V gene (reference sequence). V lost 7 bases and J 1 base, leaving 7 bases between the germline ends. The CDR3 runs to 12 residues. The CDR3 DNA sequence: TGTGCCAGCACTACAGGGAACACTGAAGCTTTCTTT. It yields the protein CASTTGNTEAFF.

CDR3 in amino acids: CASSPGTRLTF. The CDR3 coding sequence is TGTGCCAGCAGCCCAGGAACACGTCTGACTTTC. The chain couples TRBV14 to TRBJ2-6; D ambiguous. The V gene's germline CDR1 is SGHDN and CDR2 FVKESK. Trimming shortened V by 4 bases and J by 16 bases, and 11 bases separated the two germline ends. This CDR3 contains 11 residues.

The chain uses TRBV25-1 and TRBJ1-2; TRBD1 matches at 11 bases. CDR1 and CDR2 from the germline V gene are MGHDK and SYGVNS. Unmatched junction bases numbered 6, after V lost 0 bases and J lost 3 bases. The CDR3 totals 17 residues. CDR3 coding DNA: TGTGCCAGCAGTGAATATTTTTCGGGACAGGGGGACTATGGCTACACCTTC. This translates into CASSEYFSGQGDYGYTF.

This chain links TRBV19 with TRBJ1-1, with D tentatively TRBD1 (6 bases). This CDR3 is built from 16 residues. Trimming took 8 bases from V and 0 from J, leaving 19 bases between them. Germline CDR1 and CDR2: LNHDA and SQIVND (reference sequence). CDR3 sequence (DNA): TGTGCCAGTGGACAGCATGTTAATTACATGAACACTGAAGCTTTCTTT. Amino acid sequence: CASGQHVNYMNTEAFF.

The count of this clone is one. The chain employs TRBV7-9 and TRBJ1-6; the D gene is possibly TRBD1 (5 bases). Germline V gene data show CDR1 as SEHNR and CDR2 as FQNEAQ (reference sequence). Trimming stripped 4 bases from V and 9 bases from J, with 13 bases between. The CDR3 loop spans 14 amino acids. The CDR3 sequence: CASSSDNWGSPLHF. CDR3 bases: TGTGCCAGCAGCTCGGACAACTGGGGTTCACCCCTCCACTTT.

This CDR3 is CASGLPQETQYF. Written as DNA, the CDR3 is TGTGCTAGTGGTTTGCCTCAGGAGACCCAGTACTTC. V is TRBV12-5 and J is TRBJ2-5, with no clear D. The germline V and J ends were trimmed by 2 bases and 5 bases, with 6 bases remaining between them. This CDR3 is 12 amino acids long. Per the germline V gene, CDR1 is LGHNT and CDR2 is FRNRAP.

The rearrangement links TRBV29-1 to TRBJ1-1, with TRBD1 as a possible D gene (5 bases). Between the trimmed V and J ends, which lost 7 bases and 4 bases, there was a span of 13 bases. The CDR3 is 12 residues long. Germline V CDR1 and CDR2: SQVTM, ANQGSEA. CDR3 sequence: CSASGRGTEAFF. DNA for the CDR3: TGCAGCGCGTCAGGTAGGGGCACTGAAGCTTTCTTT.

A single count supports this clone. V and J are TRBV14 and TRBJ1-2; TRBD1 might be the D (5 bases). V was clipped by 0 bases and J by 3 bases, with 20 bases between them. There are 18 residues in the CDR3. CDR1 and CDR2 from the germline V gene are SGHDN and FVKESK. CDR3 protein: CASSQDSRSSGWHYGYTF. The CDR3 coding sequence is TGTGCCAGCAGCCAAGATTCACGTTCGTCAGGGTGGCACTATGGCTACACCTTC.

The chain is built from TRBV5-1 and TRBJ2-1; 11 bases match TRBD2. J lost 7 bases, V lost 5 bases, and 14 bases had no gene match. This CDR3 spans 17 amino acids. Germline V gene lookup returns CDR1 SGHRS and CDR2 YFSETQ. In DNA, the CDR3 is TGCGCCAGCAGGCCGTTGGCGGGGACTAGCGGACAGAATGAGCAGTTCTTC. This sequence encodes CASRPLAGTSGQNEQFF.

The V gene is TRBV3-1 (or the pseudogene TRBV3-2), the J gene TRBJ2-1; TRBD2 matches 7 bases. Germline assignment: CDR1 LGHDT and CDR2 YNNKEL (reference sequence). V trimming: 2 bases; J trimming: 0 bases; junction bases outside the gene matches: 7. This CDR3 comprises 17 residues. The CDR3 protein is CASSQLAVRSSYNEQFF. The CDR3, as DNA: TGTGCCAGCAGCCAACTAGCGGTCAGAAGCTCCTACAATGAGCAGTTCTTC.

The rearrangement joins TRBV13 to TRBJ2-7; D call uncertain. The CDR3 loop spans 12 amino acids. Germline-derived CDR1 and CDR2 are PRHDT and FYEKMQ (reference sequence). Trimming removed 3 bases at V and 5 bases at J, with 8 bases between. CDR3 amino acids: CASSFVRDEQYF. The CDR3 DNA is TGTGCCAGCAGCTTCGTCCGAGACGAGCAGTACTTC.

The chain uses TRBV9 and TRBJ2-5, with 9 bases identical to TRBD2. CDR1 SGDLS and CDR2 YYNGEE come from the germline V gene. CDR3 length: 14 residues. The junction had 5 bases not matched to a gene; V was cut back by 4 bases and J by 4 bases. As DNA, the CDR3 is TGTGCCAGCAGCCTCGGGACTAGCACAGAGACCCAGTACTTC. It yields the protein CASSLGTSTETQYF.

The J gene is TRBJ1-6, the V gene TRBV7-2; possible D gene TRBD1, 5 bases. V lost 5 bases and J 3 bases, leaving 17 bases between the germline ends. The germline CDR1 and CDR2 sequences are SGHTA and FQGNSA. The CDR3 is made up of 17 amino acids. In DNA, the CDR3 is TGTGCCAGCAGCCTTAGATGGGGGAGGTTCTATAATTCACCCCTCCACTTT. Protein: CASSLRWGRFYNSPLHF.

The chain employs TRBV29-1 and TRBJ2-6; TRBD1 agrees at 7 bases. The V gene's germline CDR1 is SQVTM and CDR2 ANQGSEA. CDR3 length equals 18 residues. V shed 0 bases, J shed 0 bases, and the junction held 8 bases outside the gene matches. CDR3 protein: CSVEDTAGDSSGANVLTF. CDR3 sequence (DNA): TGCAGCGTTGAAGATACCGCAGGGGACAGCTCTGGGGCCAACGTCCTGACTTTC.

The genes are TRBV6-2 or TRBV6-3 and TRBJ2-2, with TRBD1 matching 8 bases. The CDR3 has 17 residues. The V gene's germline CDR1 is MNHEY and CDR2 SVGEGT. The J segment lost 6 bases and the V segment lost 6 bases, leaving 15 bases of the junction unmatched. Here the CDR3 reads CASSIEPGQVLSGELFF. The CDR3 nucleotides are TGTGCCAGCAGCATAGAACCGGGACAGGTTTTGTCCGGGGAGCTGTTTTTT.

The V gene is TRBV28, the J gene TRBJ2-3; 13 bases are a match to TRBD2. Germline V gene sequence: CDR1 MDHEN, CDR2 SYDVKM. V was pared by 5 bases and J by 6 bases, with 2 bases of the junction left unmatched. The CDR3 sequence is 14 residues long. The CDR3 sequence is CASSVTSGRDTQYF. The CDR3 DNA reads as TGTGCCAGCAGTGTGACTAGCGGGAGGGATACGCAGTATTTT.